A selection of T cell receptor beta chains follows, all from one sample in a study of shared clonotypes between healthy human individuals. The data were produced by immunoSEQ multiplex PCR, yet TCRdb's version contains in-frame clones alone and is incomplete. Of under 2.5 million clones in the sample, roughly 90% were seen once. What was sequenced was naive CD4+ T cells from PBMCs. All receptors come from a man between 18 and 35 years old in good health. Some clones in this sample may be carry-over from other donors' samples. The CDR3 runs from the conserved cysteine through the conserved F or W. Each record gives: CDR3 DNA, CDR3 protein, V gene, J gene, D gene. The D gene is left open where the match is weak.

CDR3nt: TGTGCCAGCAGTTTAGGGGACAGGACCCGGGGATACACCATATATTTT
CDR3aa: CASSLGDRTRGYTIYF
v_gene: TRBV28
j_gene: TRBJ1-3
d_gene: TRBD1

CDR3nt: TGTGCCTGCAGTAGGGGGCGCGGGGAGACCCAGTACTTC
CDR3aa: CACSRGRGETQYF
v_gene: TRBV30
j_gene: TRBJ2-5
d_gene: TRBD1

CDR3nt: TGCGCCAGCAGCTCACAGGGTCCCACCGGGGAGCTGTTTTTT
CDR3aa: CASSSQGPTGELFF
v_gene: TRBV5-1
j_gene: TRBJ2-2
d_gene: NA

CDR3nt: TGTGCCAGCAGCTACGTGGACAGGGGAAGTGGCTACACCTTC
CDR3aa: CASSYVDRGSGYTF
v_gene: TRBV28
j_gene: TRBJ1-2
d_gene: TRBD1

CDR3nt: TGCGCCAGCAGACCAATAGCGGGGCCCTCCTACAATGAGCAGTTCTTC
CDR3aa: CASRPIAGPSYNEQFF
v_gene: TRBV5-1
j_gene: TRBJ2-1
d_gene: TRBD2

CDR3nt: TGTGCCAGCAGCCACGGGACCGGCTCCTACGAGCAGTACTTC
CDR3aa: CASSHGTGSYEQYF
v_gene: TRBV5-8
j_gene: TRBJ2-7
d_gene: NA

CDR3nt: TGTGCCAGCAGTCTTGGGCCCTCCCCAGGCGCAGAGACCCAGTACTTC
CDR3aa: CASSLGPSPGAETQYF
v_gene: TRBV27
j_gene: TRBJ2-5
d_gene: NA

CDR3nt: TGTGCCAGCTCGGAGGGACAGGGGGCCTACAATGAGCAGTTCTTC
CDR3aa: CASSEGQGAYNEQFF
v_gene: TRBV18
j_gene: TRBJ2-1
d_gene: TRBD1

CDR3nt: TGCGCCAGCAGCCCTCGCTCAGGCGGTAGCTCCTACAATGAGCAGTTCTTC
CDR3aa: CASSPRSGGSSYNEQFF
v_gene: TRBV5-1
j_gene: TRBJ2-1
d_gene: NA

CDR3nt: TGTGCCAGCAGTTTAATCCAGGGTCATCAGCCCCAGCATTTT
CDR3aa: CASSLIQGHQPQHF
v_gene: TRBV27
j_gene: TRBJ1-5
d_gene: NA

CDR3nt: TGTGCCAGCAGCCTTGACCGGACCTACGAGCAGTACTTC
CDR3aa: CASSLDRTYEQYF
v_gene: TRBV6-5
j_gene: TRBJ2-7
d_gene: NA

CDR3nt: TGCGCCAGCAGCCTCGGGACTAGCGGGGGGGCCTACGAGCAGTACTTC
CDR3aa: CASSLGTSGGAYEQYF
v_gene: TRBV5-1
j_gene: TRBJ2-7
d_gene: TRBD2

CDR3nt: TGTGCCAGCAGCGCCGGGGCCCCCTATGGCTACACCTTC
CDR3aa: CASSAGAPYGYTF
v_gene: TRBV2
j_gene: TRBJ1-2
d_gene: NA

CDR3nt: TGTGCCTGGAGAGATTACAGGGGGTTCGGCACAGATACGCAGTATTTT
CDR3aa: CAWRDYRGFGTDTQYF
v_gene: TRBV30
j_gene: TRBJ2-3
d_gene: TRBD1

CDR3nt: TGTGCCAGCAGTTCTACGAGCTCTGGAAACACCATATATTTT
CDR3aa: CASSSTSSGNTIYF
v_gene: TRBV27
j_gene: TRBJ1-3
d_gene: NA

CDR3nt: TGTGCCAGCTGTAGCGGGAGCTCCTACAATGAGCAGTTCTTC
CDR3aa: CASCSGSSYNEQFF
v_gene: TRBV6-5
j_gene: TRBJ2-1
d_gene: TRBD2

CDR3nt: TGTGCCAGCAGTCCAGTCCGGGTTGCGGGTCAGCCCCAGCATTTT
CDR3aa: CASSPVRVAGQPQHF
v_gene: TRBV27
j_gene: TRBJ1-5
d_gene: NA

CDR3nt: TGCGCCAGCAGCTCCGCCGGGACAGGGAGGTATGGCTACACCTTC
CDR3aa: CASSSAGTGRYGYTF
v_gene: TRBV4-1
j_gene: TRBJ1-2
d_gene: TRBD1

CDR3nt: TGTGCCAGCTGGGCTAGCGCCTTCTCCTACAATGAGCAGTTCTTC
CDR3aa: CASWASAFSYNEQFF
v_gene: TRBV7-9
j_gene: TRBJ2-1
d_gene: NA

CDR3nt: TGCGCCAGCAGCCAAGATAGGCCGTCGGGAGTCACAGATACGCAGTATTTT
CDR3aa: CASSQDRPSGVTDTQYF
v_gene: TRBV4-1
j_gene: TRBJ2-3
d_gene: NA

CDR3nt: TGTGCCAGTAGTATGGGGGGACTAGCGGGAACGGCTGGAGAGCAGTACTTC
CDR3aa: CASSMGGLAGTAGEQYF
v_gene: TRBV19
j_gene: TRBJ2-7
d_gene: TRBD2

CDR3nt: TGTGCCAGCAGCTTAGGGGCCCCCCGGGCAGATACGCAGTATTTT
CDR3aa: CASSLGAPRADTQYF
v_gene: TRBV7-3
j_gene: TRBJ2-3
d_gene: NA

CDR3nt: TGCGCCAGCAGCCAAGAGGACGGGTATGCCCCACCACAATTT
CDR3aa: CASSQEDGYAPPQF
v_gene: TRBV4-1
j_gene: TRBJ1-3
d_gene: NA

CDR3nt: TGTGCCAGCAGCTTAACGGGACTAGGGACCCATGAGCAGTTCTTC
CDR3aa: CASSLTGLGTHEQFF
v_gene: TRBV11-2
j_gene: TRBJ2-1
d_gene: TRBD2

CDR3nt: TGCAGCGTCATGGGCCCCGGCACAGATACGCAGTATTTT
CDR3aa: CSVMGPGTDTQYF
v_gene: TRBV29-1
j_gene: TRBJ2-3
d_gene: NA

CDR3nt: TGTGCCAGCAGTGGCCGACCTAAGAACACCGGGGAGCTGTTTTTT
CDR3aa: CASSGRPKNTGELFF
v_gene: TRBV2
j_gene: TRBJ2-2
d_gene: NA

CDR3nt: TGCGCCAGCAGCCACCTCGGGAGCGGCTACACCTTC
CDR3aa: CASSHLGSGYTF
v_gene: TRBV4-3
j_gene: TRBJ1-2
d_gene: NA